Presented here are 7 T cell receptor beta chains from one specimen sequenced in a study of regulatory T cells in long-lasting Graves disease. According to the study, TCR beta libraries were built with iRepertoire HTBI primers and CDR3-region Arm-PCR. TCRdb analysed the multiplex PCR reads with MiXCR anew, one entry per CDR3 protein. The sample has about 540,000 distinct CDR3 sequences; 13% are singletons. Stated time point: newly diagnosed GD, antithyroid drugs for less than 3 months. Scientists built the TCR library using RNA that was extracted from PBMCs. A further study also used this sample, focusing on T cells in Graves' hyperthyroidism and ophthalmopathy.

The specimen was peripheral blood mononuclear cells (PBMCs), collected at new diagnosis, from a patient treated with antithyroid drugs. The receptors were gathered from a man in his thirties or forties with Graves disease.

The rearrangement uses TRBV6-5 and TRBJ1-5, with D possibly being TRBD1 (5 bases). V was cut by 2 bases and J by 4 bases, with 12 bases left in between. Germline V gene lookup returns CDR1 MNHEY and CDR2 SVGAGI. The CDR3 totals 15 residues. CDR3 in DNA: TGTGCCAGCAGTTACGGGGGGTTTCTAAATCAGCCCCAGCATTTT. Protein: CASSYGGFLNQPQHF.

The CDR3 loop is CASSGTGTTFTGELFF. In DNA, the CDR3 is TGTGCCAGCAGTGGCACCGGGACTACTTTCACCGGGGAGCTGTTTTTT. V usage is TRBV6-1 and J usage is TRBJ2-2, with 7 bases lining up with TRBD2. The CDR3 is 16 amino acids. Germline values: CDR1 MNHNS, CDR2 SASEGT. Losses at the gene ends were 4 bases for V and 4 bases for J; bases not matched to a gene: 9.

This clonotype was detected many times. The gene calls are TRBV12-3 or TRBV12-4 and TRBJ2-7; 9 bases are shared with TRBD2. The V segment lost 8 bases and the J segment 3 bases; nucleotides outside the gene matches: 11. The CDR3 spans 15 residues. This chain's CDR3 is CASRLGLAGSYEQYF. The CDR3 bases are TGTGCCAGCCGGCTCGGGCTAGCGGGAAGCTACGAGCAGTACTTC.

There are many counts of this clonotype. The chain has TRBV15 and TRBJ1-1; D is ambiguous. Germline assignment: CDR1 LNHNV and CDR2 YYDKDF (reference sequence). V lost 5 bases, J lost 2 bases, and 21 bases lay in between. CDR3 size: 17 residues. The DNA for the CDR3 is TGTGCCACCAGCCAGGAGCAAACCCTAAACCACAACACTGAAGCTTTCTTT. Protein product: CATSQEQTLNHNTEAFF.

In its sample, this clonotype was seen many times. This chain uses TRBV7-9 with TRBJ2-7; either TRBD1 or TRBD2 may supply D (5 bases each). The germline V gene encodes CDR1 SEHNR and CDR2 FQNEAQ (reference sequence). Trimming took 6 bases from V and 6 from J, leaving 15 bases between them. The CDR3 extends over 13 amino acids. CDR3 amino acids: CASRLGQGGEQYF. The CDR3 bases are TGTGCCAGCAGACTAGGGCAGGGCGGCGAGCAGTACTTC.

This clonotype was picked up many times. The chain employs TRBV29-1 and TRBJ2-7; D might be TRBD1 (5 bases). Trimming removed 5 bases from V and 6 bases from J, with 32 bases in between. The CDR3 extends over 18 amino acids. From germline, CDR1 is SQVTM and CDR2 ANQGSEA. The CDR3 sequence: CSVYVSSRTQSFHGEQYF. The CDR3 coding sequence is TGCAGCGTTTACGTCTCCAGTCGGACACAATCGTTCCATGGCGAGCAGTACTTC.

This clonotype was detected ten times or more. The V call is TRBV30, the J call TRBJ1-1; unclear D gene. This CDR3 comprises 12 residues. The germline V gene encodes CDR1 GTSNPN and CDR2 SVGIG (reference sequence). The V end was cut by 0 bases, the J end by 5 bases, with 7 bases between. The chain's CDR3 is CAWSVEGTEAFF. In DNA form, the CDR3 reads TGTGCCTGGAGTGTGGAGGGTACTGAAGCTTTCTTT.